The rows below give T cell receptor beta chains drawn from one sample of a study of T cells in Graves' hyperthyroidism and ophthalmopathy. MiXCR, applied by TCRdb to the multiplex PCR reads, yields one record per CDR3 protein. The sample has about 840,000 distinct CDR3 sequences, over 35% seen once; the top ten hold around 10%. The specimen sequenced was blood. The origin of the receptors is a man aged 18 to 30 with Graves' hyperthyroidism. CDR3s include the opening cysteine and the closing phenylalanine or tryptophan. The D gene is left open where the match is weak. For some rows the clone size is stated as once, few or many, or as a class when expanded; others skip it.

size: -; D: -; V: TRBV14; J: TRBJ2-5; CDR3: CASSLIPPGQGETQYF; DNA: TGTGCCAGCAGCCTCATACCGCCAGGGCAGGGAGAGACCCAGTACTTC
size: few; D: TRBD2; V: TRBV7-2; J: TRBJ2-5; CDR3: CASSLSGGLVEETQYF; DNA: TGTGCCAGCAGCTTATCTGGGGGACTAGTTGAAGAGACCCAGTACTTC
size: -; D: -; V: TRBV7-3; J: TRBJ2-2; CDR3: CASSLWVGTGELFF; DNA: TGTGCCAGCAGTCTCTGGGTCGGGACCGGGGAGCTGTTTTTT
size: many; D: -; V: TRBV7-9; J: TRBJ1-1; CDR3: CASSGGSRSNTEAFF; DNA: TGTGCCAGCAGCGGGGGCAGTAGGTCGAACACTGAAGCTTTCTTT
size: -; D: TRBD2; V: TRBV10-3; J: TRBJ2-5; CDR3: CAISDGPGLATQYF; DNA: TGTGCCATCAGTGATGGGCCGGGACTAGCGACCCAGTACTTC
size: -; D: -; V: TRBV5-4; J: TRBJ1-2; CDR3: CASTRGGARYGYTF; DNA: TGTGCCAGCACCCGGGGGGGGGCCCGATATGGCTACACCTTC
size: few; D: -; V: TRBV6-5; J: TRBJ2-2; CDR3: CASSYGSAKGGELFF; DNA: TGTGCCAGCAGTTACGGTAGCGCCAAGGGGGGGGAGCTGTTTTTT
size: -; D: TRBD2; V: TRBV5-6; J: TRBJ2-2; CDR3: CASSSGGGTPNTGELFF; DNA: TGTGCCAGCAGTTCGGGGGGAGGGACTCCAAACACCGGGGAGCTGTTTTTT
size: -; D: -; V: TRBV11-2; J: TRBJ1-2; CDR3: CASSSFRENYGYTF; DNA: TGTGCCAGCAGCTCATTCCGGGAGAACTATGGCTACACCTTC
size: -; D: -; V: TRBV6-5; J: TRBJ2-7; CDR3: CASSLRAGEYEQYF; DNA: TGTGCCAGCAGCCTGCGGGCAGGAGAGTACGAGCAGTACTTC
size: -; D: TRBD1; V: TRBV7-2; J: TRBJ1-6; CDR3: CASSLMGTGQNSPLHF; DNA: TGTGCCAGCAGCTTAATGGGGACAGGGCAAAATTCACCCCTCCACTTT
size: many; D: -; V: TRBV7-9; J: TRBJ1-3; CDR3: CASSPWTRGRGNTIYF; DNA: TGTGCCAGCAGCCCGTGGACTCGGGGAAGGGGAAACACCATATATTTT
size: -; D: -; V: TRBV25-1; J: TRBJ1-2; CDR3: CASSEFQEPYGYTF; DNA: TGTGCCAGCAGTGAATTTCAGGAGCCCTATGGCTACACCTTC
size: many; D: -; V: TRBV12-3/TRBV12-4; J: TRBJ1-5; CDR3: CASKPGGNQPQHF; DNA: TGTGCCAGCAAACCAGGGGGCAATCAGCCCCAGCATTTT
size: -; D: TRBD1; V: TRBV25-1; J: TRBJ1-6; CDR3: CASSEHGQGNNSPLHF; DNA: TGTGCCAGCAGTGAACATGGACAGGGGAATAATTCACCCCTCCACTTT
size: -; D: -; V: TRBV7-9; J: TRBJ2-7; CDR3: CASSLDRITYEQYF; DNA: TGTGCCAGCAGCTTGGATCGGATCACCTACGAGCAGTACTTC
size: -; D: -; V: TRBV12-3/TRBV12-4; J: TRBJ2-7; CDR3: CASSKTETYEQYF; DNA: TGTGCCAGCAGTAAGACGGAGACCTACGAGCAGTACTTC
size: many; D: -; V: TRBV7-9; J: TRBJ2-7; CDR3: CASSLERAVYEQYF; DNA: TGTGCCAGCAGCTTAGAGCGGGCAGTCTACGAGCAGTACTTC
size: many; D: -; V: TRBV2; J: TRBJ2-7; CDR3: CASRYGPYEQYF; DNA: TGTGCCAGCAGATATGGTCCCTACGAGCAGTACTTC
size: -; D: -; V: TRBV2; J: TRBJ2-7; CDR3: CASSFWLYEQYF; DNA: TGTGCCAGCAGTTTCTGGTTGTACGAGCAGTACTTC
size: -; D: -; V: TRBV5-6; J: TRBJ2-5; CDR3: CASSLAGTARETQYF; DNA: TGTGCCAGCAGCTTGGCCGGGACGGCTCGGGAGACCCAGTACTTC
size: few; D: -; V: TRBV28; J: TRBJ1-1; CDR3: CASRRAQGFRPEAFF; DNA: TGTGCCAGCCGCCGGGCCCAGGGCTTCCGGCCTGAAGCTTTCTTT
size: -; D: -; V: TRBV4-1; J: TRBJ1-6; CDR3: CASSQGGVPLHF; DNA: TGCGCCAGCAGCCAAGGGGGGGTACCCCTCCACTTT
size: -; D: TRBD2; V: TRBV9; J: TRBJ2-2; CDR3: CASSVGGSPNTGELFF; DNA: TGTGCCAGCAGCGTCGGGGGGTCCCCGAACACCGGGGAGCTGTTTTTT